This T cell receptor (beta chain) derives from a study of shared clonotypes between healthy human individuals (TCRdb year 2020). Background for the entire study: The cohort comprised a couple of women and a few men aged 18 to 49 years. For each donor, CD4 naive and CD4 memory were each run on three plates, CD8 naive on two plates, and CD8 memory on one plate. To estimate repertoire size and how much clonotype sharing occurs between individuals, the study deeply sequenced the blood TCR repertoires of five healthy adults. To increase sequencing depth and limit assay-specific biases, different laboratories used diverse techniques to prepare libraries and sequence TCR repertoires. Leukapheresis yielded between about 0.94 and 9 billion PBMCs per donor.

The donors were healthy, HIV-negative adults with no recently reported acute infections or vaccinations. All donors were Caucasian adults living in Nashville, Tennessee, USA. CD4+ T cells were enriched by magnetic negative selection, after which naive cells were positively selected on CD45RA and the negative fraction was taken as the memory subset. Blood was obtained by leukapheresis, after which PBMCs were separated by Ficoll-Histopaque density gradient centrifugation and cryopreserved in liquid nitrogen vapor phase. Analytical flow cytometry was used to check the purity and quantity of each magnetically sorted T cell population. From each sorted fraction, genomic DNA was isolated and quantified by UV absorbance on a Nanodrop 2000c. Results and caveats for the whole study, not just this receptor: Compared with non-shared clonotypes, the clonotypes found in all four sorted-subset donors had higher generation probabilities. Sampling was limited to blood, and TCR repertoires in tissue likely differ from TCR repertoires in blood. Sharing across a handful of donors was observed for around 5% of naive CD4, under 4% of naive CD8, about 2.5% of memory CD4, and less than 0.45% of memory CD8 clonotypes. Pairwise subsampling indicated that sequencing depth was expected to affect the degree of clonotype sharing among donors. Naive subsets generally had larger estimated clonotype richness than memory subsets. The small number of donors limited the genetic and exposure-history diversity represented. Rarefaction of sorted-subset datasets indicated incomplete sequencing despite the large sequencing depth.

Using the deep immunoSEQ assay, multiplex PCR amplified TCR CDR3 regions from genomic DNA. Genomic DNA extracted from each cell subset was distributed evenly over all wells of several immunoSEQ 96-well plates, and each plate served as one replicate. For sorted subsets, each replicate PCR was loaded with approximately 0.2 ug genomic DNA, equivalent to 32,000 or so T cell genomes. Purified libraries were measured with a Qubit 3.0 fluorometer, size-checked on a Bioanalyzer 2100, and measured again with the KAPA Library Quantification kit. Every immunoSEQ 96-well plate was sequenced on a separate single-read 150-cycle Illumina NextSeq 550 flow cell. In the source study's methods: Because the immunoSEQ output included only junctional sequences and no quality scores, the filtering could not be the same as the filtering used for full-length reads. Sequences were annotated with PyIR, a Python wrapper for IgBLAST v1.9, and V/J genes and CDR3 were assigned using IMGT germline references. Reads with weak V/J assignments (E-value above 1e-6), missing CDR3, stop codons, out-of-frame junctions, or ambiguous translated residues were removed. V3J clonotypes were defined as sequences sharing the same inferred V gene, J gene, and CDR3 amino acid sequence. The percentage overlap between two repertoires was calculated by dividing the number of shared unique clonotypes by the size of the smaller repertoire. Repertoire richness was assessed with RTK rarefaction, the Chao1 estimator, and Recon v2.1 estimates of unobserved clonotypes. For all TCRbeta clonotypes obtained by the gDNA method from four donors, generation probabilities were computed with OLGA. Drawn from immuneACCESS, this table holds only the in-frame rearrangements with V and J called that TCRdb kept. Clones are partly lost; checked studies trace under half to an unresolved V gene and leave the rest unexplained. That table is the source of V, J and clone size, and D and trimming were worked out from the DNA. Counted in this sample were about 1.1 million clones; approximately 80% of them appeared once. Approximately 0.52% of the sample comes from the top ten.

On this clone itself: It lacks a known antigen. Base qualities are not provided; no much larger clone lies one nucleotide away.

Based on the germline V gene (reference sequence), the CDR1 and CDR2 sequences are SGHKS and YYEKEE. The CDR3 goes from the cysteine to the phenylalanine over 13 residues. The retained sequence is limited to the CDR3, 39 bases, with the frame set at the first base. V is cut back by 7 bases and J by 2 bases, with 1 base in the junction unmatched. The TCR sequence derives from a man younger than 35 in good health. Some clones in this sample may be carry-over from other donors' samples. This sequence uses TRBV5-5 and TRBJ2-4; TRBD1 fits 9 bases in the junction. Sequencing was performed on memory CD4+ T cells from PBMCs. The cell subset or site label, read with the paper, signifies: CD45RA-negative fraction. The CDR3 loop reads CASGQGTKNIQYF. The DNA sequence is TGTGCCAGCGGACAGGGGACCAAAAACATTCAGTACTTC.